This paragraph reports one TCR beta chain. The data were produced by immunoSEQ multiplex PCR, yet TCRdb's version contains in-frame clones alone and is incomplete. Here the sample spans about 660,000 clones, roughly 90% being singletons. The data derive from a study of shared T cell receptors in the human thymus. CDR3 length equals 15 residues. From germline, CDR1 is SGHVS and CDR2 FQNEAQ. Deletions cut 5 bases from V and 0 bases from J, with 11 bases between. The same data also went into a second study, on human thymus T cells.

This clonotype was obtained from a boy under three years old with a congenital heart defect. This chain connects TRBV7-8 to TRBJ1-5; D unclear. Sequenced input: thymocytes. The CDR3 DNA reads TGTGCCAGCAGCCCCAGTCGGGTTAGCAATCAGCCCCAGCATTTT. Protein sequence: CASSPSRVSNQPQHF.